The clone carrying this T cell receptor (beta chain) showed up many times. Its antigen is not identified. The sample comes from a study of T cells in Graves' hyperthyroidism and ophthalmopathy. From RNA transcripts, TCR beta CDR3 regions were amplified. A first-round RT-PCR of the TCR CDR3 used the HTBI primer set. TCRdb passed the multiplex PCR reads through MiXCR, listing each CDR3 protein once. The sample yields roughly 49,000 distinct CDR3 sequences, 45% to 65% seen once. Aged 18 to 65, the patients had hyperthyroidism that was newly diagnosed and had lasted under 2 months. This CDR3 comprises 15 residues. The germline CDR1 and CDR2 sequences are SQVTM and ANQGSEA. The junction had 3 bases not matched to a gene; V was cut back by 2 bases and J by 3 bases. Study-level findings and limits: Ophthalmopathy cases were set apart from stable hyperthyroidism by a 13 V-J model.

The source of this sequence is a man younger than 30 with Graves' hyperthyroidism. The chain carries TRBV29-1 and TRBJ2-3, with 12 positions matching TRBD2. Sequenced sample: peripheral blood or thyroid tissue (not recorded which). The CDR3 sequence is CSVEFGTSGTDTQYF. CDR3 nucleotide sequence: TGCAGCGTTGAATTCGGGACTAGCGGGACAGATACGCAGTATTTT.